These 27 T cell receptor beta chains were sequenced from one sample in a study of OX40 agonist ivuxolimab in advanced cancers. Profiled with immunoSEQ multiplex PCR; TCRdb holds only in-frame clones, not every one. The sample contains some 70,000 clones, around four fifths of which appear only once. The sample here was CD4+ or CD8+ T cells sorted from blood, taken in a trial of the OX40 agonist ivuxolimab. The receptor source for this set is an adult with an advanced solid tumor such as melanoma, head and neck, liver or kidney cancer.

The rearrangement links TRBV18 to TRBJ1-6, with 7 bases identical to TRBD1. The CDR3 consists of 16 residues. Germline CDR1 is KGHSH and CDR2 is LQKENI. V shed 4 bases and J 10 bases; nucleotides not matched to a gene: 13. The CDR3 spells CASSRRGTEGRSPLHF. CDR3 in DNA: TGTGCCAGCTCACGCAGGGGGACCGAGGGACGGTCACCCCTCCACTTT.

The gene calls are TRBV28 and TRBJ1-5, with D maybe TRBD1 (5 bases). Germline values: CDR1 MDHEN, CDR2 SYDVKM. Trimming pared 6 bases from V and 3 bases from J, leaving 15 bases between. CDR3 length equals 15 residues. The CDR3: CASSSPDKVNQPQHF. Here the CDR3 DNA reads TGTGCCAGCAGCTCTCCGGACAAGGTCAATCAGCCCCAGCATTTT.

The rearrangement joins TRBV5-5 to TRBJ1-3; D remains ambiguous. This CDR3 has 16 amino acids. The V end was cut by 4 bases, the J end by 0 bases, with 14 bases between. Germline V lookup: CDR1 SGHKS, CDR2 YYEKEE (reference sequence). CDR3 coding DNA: TGTGCCAGCAGCCCTACCCACGCCATCTCTGGAAACACCATATATTTT. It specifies CASSPTHAISGNTIYF.

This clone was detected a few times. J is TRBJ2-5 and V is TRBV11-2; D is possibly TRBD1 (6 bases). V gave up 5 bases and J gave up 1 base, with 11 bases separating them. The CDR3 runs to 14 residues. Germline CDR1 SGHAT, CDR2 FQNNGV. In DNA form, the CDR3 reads TGTGCCAGCAGCCAGGGACACCGCCAAGAGACCCAGTACTTC. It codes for CASSQGHRQETQYF.

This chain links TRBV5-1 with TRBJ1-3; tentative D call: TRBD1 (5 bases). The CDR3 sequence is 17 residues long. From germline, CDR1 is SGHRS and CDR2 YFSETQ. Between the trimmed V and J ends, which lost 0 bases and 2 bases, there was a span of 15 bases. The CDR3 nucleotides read TGCGCCAGCAGCTTGGCCAATTCCTGGGGGACTGGAAACACCATATATTTT. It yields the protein CASSLANSWGTGNTIYF.

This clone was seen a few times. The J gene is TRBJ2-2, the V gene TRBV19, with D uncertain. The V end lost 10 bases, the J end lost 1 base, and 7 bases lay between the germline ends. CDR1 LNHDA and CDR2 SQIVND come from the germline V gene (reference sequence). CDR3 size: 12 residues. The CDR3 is CATRKNTGELFF. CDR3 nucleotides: TGTGCCACCCGCAAGAACACCGGGGAGCTGTTTTTT.

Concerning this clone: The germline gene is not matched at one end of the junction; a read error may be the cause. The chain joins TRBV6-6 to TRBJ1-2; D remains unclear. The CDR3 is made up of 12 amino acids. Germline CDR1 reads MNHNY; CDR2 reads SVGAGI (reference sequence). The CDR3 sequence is CAGSYKLSGYTF. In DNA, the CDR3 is TGTGCCGGCAGTTACAAGCTGAGTGGCTACACCTTC.

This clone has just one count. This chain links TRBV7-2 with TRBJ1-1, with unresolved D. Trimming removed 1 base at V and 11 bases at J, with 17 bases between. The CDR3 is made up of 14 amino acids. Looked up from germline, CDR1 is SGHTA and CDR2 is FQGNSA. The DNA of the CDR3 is TGTGCCAGCAGCTTAGATCCCAGTTCACCGGGGGCTTTCTTT. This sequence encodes CASSLDPSSPGAFF.

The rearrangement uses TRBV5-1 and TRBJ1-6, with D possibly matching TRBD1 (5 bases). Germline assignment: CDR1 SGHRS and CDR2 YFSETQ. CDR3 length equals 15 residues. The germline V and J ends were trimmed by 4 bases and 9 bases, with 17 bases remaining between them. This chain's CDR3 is CASSPTERRGSPLHF. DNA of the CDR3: TGCGCCAGCAGCCCCACGGAGAGGAGGGGTTCACCCCTCCACTTT.

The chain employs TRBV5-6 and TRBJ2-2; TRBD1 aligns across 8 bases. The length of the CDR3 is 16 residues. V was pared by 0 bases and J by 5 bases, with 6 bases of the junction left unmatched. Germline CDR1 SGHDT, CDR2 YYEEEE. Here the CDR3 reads CASSLETGAGTGELFF. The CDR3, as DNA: TGTGCCAGCAGCTTGGAGACAGGGGCGGGAACCGGGGAGCTGTTTTTT.

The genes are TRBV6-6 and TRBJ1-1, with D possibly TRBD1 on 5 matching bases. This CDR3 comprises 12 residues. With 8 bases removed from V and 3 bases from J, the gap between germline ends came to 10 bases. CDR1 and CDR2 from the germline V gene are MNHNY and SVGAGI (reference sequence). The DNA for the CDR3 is TGTGCCAGCCTCGGGGGTTACACTGAAGCTTTCTTT. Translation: CASLGGYTEAFF.

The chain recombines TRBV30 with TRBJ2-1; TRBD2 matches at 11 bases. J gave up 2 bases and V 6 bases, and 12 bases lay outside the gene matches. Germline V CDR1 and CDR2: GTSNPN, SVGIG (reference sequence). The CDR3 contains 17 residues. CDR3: CACTGTSGSHTYNEQFF. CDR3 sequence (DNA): TGTGCCTGTACCGGGACTAGCGGATCTCATACCTACAATGAGCAGTTCTTC.

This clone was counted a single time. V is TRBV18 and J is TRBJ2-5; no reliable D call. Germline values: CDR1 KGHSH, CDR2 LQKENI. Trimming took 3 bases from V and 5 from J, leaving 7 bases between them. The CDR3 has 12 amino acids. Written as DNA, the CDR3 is TGTGCCAGCTCACCCTTGGGGGAGACCCAGTACTTC. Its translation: CASSPLGETQYF.

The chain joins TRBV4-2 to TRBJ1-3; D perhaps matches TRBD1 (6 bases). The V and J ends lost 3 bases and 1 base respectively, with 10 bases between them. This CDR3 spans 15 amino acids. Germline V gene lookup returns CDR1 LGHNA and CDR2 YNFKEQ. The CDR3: CASSHTTGSGNTIYF. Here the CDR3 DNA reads TGTGCCAGCAGCCATACAACAGGGTCTGGAAACACCATATATTTT.

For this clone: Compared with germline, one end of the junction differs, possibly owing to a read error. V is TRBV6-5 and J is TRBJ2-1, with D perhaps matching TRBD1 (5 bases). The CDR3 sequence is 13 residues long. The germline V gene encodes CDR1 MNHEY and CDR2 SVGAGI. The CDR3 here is CTSSPRVRPEQFF. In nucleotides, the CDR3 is TGTACCAGCAGCCCCAGGGTGCGTCCTGAGCAGTTCTTC.

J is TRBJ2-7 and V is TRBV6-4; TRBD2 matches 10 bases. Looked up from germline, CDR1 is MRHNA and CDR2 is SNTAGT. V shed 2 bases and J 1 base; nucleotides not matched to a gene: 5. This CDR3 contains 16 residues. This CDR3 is CASSDPSGGLSYEQYF. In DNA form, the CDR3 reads TGTGCCAGCAGTGACCCTAGCGGGGGACTATCCTACGAGCAGTACTTC.

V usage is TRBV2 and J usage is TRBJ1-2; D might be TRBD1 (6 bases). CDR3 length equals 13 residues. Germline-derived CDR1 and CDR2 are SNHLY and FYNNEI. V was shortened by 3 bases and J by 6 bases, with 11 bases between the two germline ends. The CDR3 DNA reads TGTGCCAGCAGTGACCAGGGGTGGGATGGCTACACCTTC. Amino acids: CASSDQGWDGYTF.

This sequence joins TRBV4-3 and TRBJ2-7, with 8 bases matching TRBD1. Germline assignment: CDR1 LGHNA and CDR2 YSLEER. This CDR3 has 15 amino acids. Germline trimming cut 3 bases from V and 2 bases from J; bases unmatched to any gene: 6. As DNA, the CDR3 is TGCGCCAGCAGCCAGCTGACAGGGGACACCTACGAGCAGTACTTC. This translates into CASSQLTGDTYEQYF.

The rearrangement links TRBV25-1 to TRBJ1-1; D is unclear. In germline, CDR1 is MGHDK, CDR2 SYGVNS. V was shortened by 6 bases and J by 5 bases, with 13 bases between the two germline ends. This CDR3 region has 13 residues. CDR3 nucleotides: TGTGCCAGCAGCAGACAAGGTGGAACTGAAGCTTTCTTT. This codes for CASSRQGGTEAFF.

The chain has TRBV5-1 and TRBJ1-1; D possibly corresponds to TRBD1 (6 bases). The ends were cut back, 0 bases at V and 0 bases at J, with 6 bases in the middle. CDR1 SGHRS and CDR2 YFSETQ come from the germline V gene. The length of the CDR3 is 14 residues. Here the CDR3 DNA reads TGCGCCAGCAGCTTGGGGACAGTGAACACTGAAGCTTTCTTT. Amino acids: CASSLGTVNTEAFF.

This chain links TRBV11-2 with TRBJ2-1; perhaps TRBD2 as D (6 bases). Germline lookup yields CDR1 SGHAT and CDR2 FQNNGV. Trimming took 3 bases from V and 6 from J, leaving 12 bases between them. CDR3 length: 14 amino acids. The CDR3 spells CASSFSQTSNEQFF. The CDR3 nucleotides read TGTGCCAGCAGCTTCTCCCAGACTAGCAATGAGCAGTTCTTC.

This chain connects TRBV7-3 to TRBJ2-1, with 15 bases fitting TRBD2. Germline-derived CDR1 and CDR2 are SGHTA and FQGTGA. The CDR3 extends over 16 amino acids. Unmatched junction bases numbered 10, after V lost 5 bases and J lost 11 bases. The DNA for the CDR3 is TGTGCCAGCAGCGAGGGCGGGACTAGCGGGAGGAATAAGCAGTTCTTC. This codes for CASSEGGTSGRNKQFF.

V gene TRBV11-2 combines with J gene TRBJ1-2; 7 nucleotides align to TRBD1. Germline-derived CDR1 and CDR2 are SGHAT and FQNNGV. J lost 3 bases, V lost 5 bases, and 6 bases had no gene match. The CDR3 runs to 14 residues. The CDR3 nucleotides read TGTGCCAGCAGCGCTACAGGGGTCTACTATGGCTACACCTTC. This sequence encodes CASSATGVYYGYTF.

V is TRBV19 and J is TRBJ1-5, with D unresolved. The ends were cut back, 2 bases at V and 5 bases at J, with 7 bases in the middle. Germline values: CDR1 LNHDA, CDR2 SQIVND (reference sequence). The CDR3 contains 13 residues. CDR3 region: CASSIKWDQPQHF. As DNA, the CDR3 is TGTGCCAGTAGTATAAAGTGGGATCAGCCCCAGCATTTT.

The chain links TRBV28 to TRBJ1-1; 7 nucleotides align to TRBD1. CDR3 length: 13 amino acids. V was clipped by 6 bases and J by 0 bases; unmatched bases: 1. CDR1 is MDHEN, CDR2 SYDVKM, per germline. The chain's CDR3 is CASRGTVNTEAFF. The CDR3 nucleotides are TGTGCCAGCAGGGGGACAGTGAACACTGAAGCTTTCTTT.

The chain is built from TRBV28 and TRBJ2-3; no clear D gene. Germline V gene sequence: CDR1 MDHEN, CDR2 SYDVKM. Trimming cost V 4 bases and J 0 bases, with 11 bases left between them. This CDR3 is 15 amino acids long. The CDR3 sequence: CASSSPPRSTDTQYF. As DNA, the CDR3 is TGTGCCAGCAGTTCCCCTCCGAGAAGCACAGATACGCAGTATTTT.

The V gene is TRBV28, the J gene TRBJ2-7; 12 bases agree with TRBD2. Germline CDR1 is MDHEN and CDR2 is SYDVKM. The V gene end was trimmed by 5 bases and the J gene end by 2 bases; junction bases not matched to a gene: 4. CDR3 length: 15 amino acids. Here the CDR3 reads CASSPTSGGTYEQYF. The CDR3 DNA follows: TGTGCCAGCAGTCCTACTAGCGGGGGGACCTACGAGCAGTACTTC.